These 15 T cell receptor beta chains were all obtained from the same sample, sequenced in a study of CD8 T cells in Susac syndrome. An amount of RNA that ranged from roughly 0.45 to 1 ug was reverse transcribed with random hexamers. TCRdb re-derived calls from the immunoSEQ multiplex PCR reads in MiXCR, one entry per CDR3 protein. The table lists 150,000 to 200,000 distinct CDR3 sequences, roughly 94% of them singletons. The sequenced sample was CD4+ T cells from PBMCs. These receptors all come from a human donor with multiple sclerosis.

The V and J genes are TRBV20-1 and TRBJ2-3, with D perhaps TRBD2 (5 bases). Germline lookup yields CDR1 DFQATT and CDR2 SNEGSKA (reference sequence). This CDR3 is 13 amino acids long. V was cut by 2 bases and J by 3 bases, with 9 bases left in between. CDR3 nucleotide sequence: TGCAGTGCTAGATCGGGGATAACAGATACGCAGTATTTT. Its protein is CSARSGITDTQYF.

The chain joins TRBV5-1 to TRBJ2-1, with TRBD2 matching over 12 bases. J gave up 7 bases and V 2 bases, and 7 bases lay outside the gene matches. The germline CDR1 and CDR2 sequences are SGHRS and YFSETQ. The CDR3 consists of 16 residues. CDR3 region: CASSLGLAGIVNEQFF. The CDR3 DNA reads TGCGCCAGCAGCTTAGGACTAGCGGGAATAGTAAATGAGCAGTTCTTC.

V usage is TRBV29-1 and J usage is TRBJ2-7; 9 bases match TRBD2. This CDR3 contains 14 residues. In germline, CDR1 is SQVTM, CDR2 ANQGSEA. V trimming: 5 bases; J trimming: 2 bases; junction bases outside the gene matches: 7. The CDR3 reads CSVTERGEAYEQYF. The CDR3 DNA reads TGCAGCGTTACCGAGCGGGGGGAAGCCTACGAGCAGTACTTC.

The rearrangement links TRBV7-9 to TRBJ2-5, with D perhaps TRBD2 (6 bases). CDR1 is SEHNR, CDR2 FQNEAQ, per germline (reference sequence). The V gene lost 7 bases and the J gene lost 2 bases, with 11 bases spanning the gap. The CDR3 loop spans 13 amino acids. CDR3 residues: CASTFGGQETQYF. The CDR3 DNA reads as TGTGCCAGCACCTTTGGGGGGCAAGAGACCCAGTACTTC.

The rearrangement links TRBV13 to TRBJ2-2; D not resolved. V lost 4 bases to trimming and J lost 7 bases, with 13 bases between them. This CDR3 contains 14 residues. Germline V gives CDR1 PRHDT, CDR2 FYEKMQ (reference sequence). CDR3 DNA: TGTGCCAGCAGCTCTTACATAAAGGACGGGGAGCTGTTTTTT. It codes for CASSSYIKDGELFF.

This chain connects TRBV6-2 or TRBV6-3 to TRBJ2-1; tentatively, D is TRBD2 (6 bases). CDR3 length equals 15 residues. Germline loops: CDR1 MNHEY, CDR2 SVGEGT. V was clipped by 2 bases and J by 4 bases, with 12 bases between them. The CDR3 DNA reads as TGTGCCAGCAGTTACGAGAGCGGGCAGTACAATGAGCAGTTCTTC. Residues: CASSYESGQYNEQFF.

CDR3 protein: CASSPNDNEQFF. The CDR3 nucleotides are TGTGCCAGCTCACCAAACGACAATGAGCAGTTCTTC. The chain couples TRBV18 to TRBJ2-1; D is unclear. The germline gives CDR1 KGHSH, CDR2 LQKENI. Deletions cut 2 bases from V and 5 bases from J, with 4 bases between. The CDR3 runs to 12 residues.

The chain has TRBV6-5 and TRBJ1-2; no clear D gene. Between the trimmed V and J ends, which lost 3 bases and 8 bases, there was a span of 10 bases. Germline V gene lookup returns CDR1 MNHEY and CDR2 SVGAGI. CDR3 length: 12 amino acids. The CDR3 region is CASSYWGDGYTF. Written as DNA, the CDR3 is TGTGCCAGCAGTTATTGGGGAGACGGCTACACCTTC.

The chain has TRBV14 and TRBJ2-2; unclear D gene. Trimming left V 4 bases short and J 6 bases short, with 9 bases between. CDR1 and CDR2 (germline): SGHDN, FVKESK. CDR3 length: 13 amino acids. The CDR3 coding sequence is TGTGCCAGCAGCCCCACGGGTGCCGGGGAGCTGTTTTTT. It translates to CASSPTGAGELFF.

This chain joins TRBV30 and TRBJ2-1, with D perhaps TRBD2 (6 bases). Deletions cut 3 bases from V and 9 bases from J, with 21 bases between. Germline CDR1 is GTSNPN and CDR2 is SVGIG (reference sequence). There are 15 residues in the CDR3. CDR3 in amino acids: CAWRGGSGGSGEQFF. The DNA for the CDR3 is TGTGCCTGGAGGGGAGGAAGCGGAGGGAGTGGTGAGCAGTTCTTC.

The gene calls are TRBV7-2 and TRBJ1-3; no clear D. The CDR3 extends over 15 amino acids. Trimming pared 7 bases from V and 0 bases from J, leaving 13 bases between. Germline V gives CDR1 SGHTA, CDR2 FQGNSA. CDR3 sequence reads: CASTPGPNSGNTIYF. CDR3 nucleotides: TGTGCCAGCACCCCGGGTCCAAACTCTGGAAACACCATATATTTT.

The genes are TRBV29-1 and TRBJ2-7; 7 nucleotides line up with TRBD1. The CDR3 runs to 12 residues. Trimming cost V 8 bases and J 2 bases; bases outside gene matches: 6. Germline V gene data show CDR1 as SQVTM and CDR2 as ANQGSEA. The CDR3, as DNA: TGCAGCTACCGGGGACAGACCTACGAGCAGTACTTC. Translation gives CSYRGQTYEQYF.

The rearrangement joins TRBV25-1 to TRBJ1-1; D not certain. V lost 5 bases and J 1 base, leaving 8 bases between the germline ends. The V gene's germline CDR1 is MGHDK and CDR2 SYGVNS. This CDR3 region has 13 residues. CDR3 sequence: CASSRAANTEAFF. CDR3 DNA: TGTGCCAGCAGTAGGGCAGCGAACACTGAAGCTTTCTTT.

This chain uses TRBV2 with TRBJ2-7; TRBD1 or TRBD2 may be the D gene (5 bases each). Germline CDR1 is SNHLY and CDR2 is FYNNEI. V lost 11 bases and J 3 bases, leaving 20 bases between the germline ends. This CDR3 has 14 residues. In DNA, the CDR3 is TGTGCCGGTGGGGAAAGTCCGGGACGCTACGAGCAGTACTTC. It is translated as CAGGESPGRYEQYF.

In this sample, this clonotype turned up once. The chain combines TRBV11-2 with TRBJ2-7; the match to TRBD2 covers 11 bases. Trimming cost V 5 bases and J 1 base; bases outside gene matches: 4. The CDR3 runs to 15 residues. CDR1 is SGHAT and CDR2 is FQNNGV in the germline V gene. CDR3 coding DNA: TGTGCCAGCAGCCCTGGGACTAGCGGTTCCTACGAGCAGTACTTC. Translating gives CASSPGTSGSYEQYF.